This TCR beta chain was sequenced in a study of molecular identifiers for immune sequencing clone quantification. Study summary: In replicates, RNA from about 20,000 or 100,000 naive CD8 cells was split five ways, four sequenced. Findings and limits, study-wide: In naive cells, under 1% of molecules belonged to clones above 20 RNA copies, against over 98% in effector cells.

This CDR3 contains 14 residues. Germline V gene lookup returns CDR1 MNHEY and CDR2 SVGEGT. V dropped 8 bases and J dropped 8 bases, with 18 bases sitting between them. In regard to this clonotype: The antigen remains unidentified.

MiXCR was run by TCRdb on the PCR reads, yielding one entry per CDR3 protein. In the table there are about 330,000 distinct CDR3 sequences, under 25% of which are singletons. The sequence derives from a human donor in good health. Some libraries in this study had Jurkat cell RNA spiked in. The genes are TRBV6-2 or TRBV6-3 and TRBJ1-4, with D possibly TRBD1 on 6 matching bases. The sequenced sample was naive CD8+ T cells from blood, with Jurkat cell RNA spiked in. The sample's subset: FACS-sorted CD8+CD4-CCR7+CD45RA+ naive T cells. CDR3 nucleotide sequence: TGTGCCAGCGGTTCGATCTGGACAGTGGAAAAACTGTTTTTT. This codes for CASGSIWTVEKLFF.